This TCR beta chain was recorded in a study of regulatory T cells in long-lasting Graves disease. This clonotype was found many times. The antigen is undetermined. Time point indicated: newly diagnosed GD, antithyroid drugs for less than 3 months. TCR sequences were obtained from RNA taken from PBMCs. Study-level findings and limits: Among persistent patients, a larger number of public clonotypes were shared (around 3,000) than among newly diagnosed patients (966).

The TCR beta library used iRepertoire HTBI primers with Arm-PCR amplification of CDR3. One entry per CDR3 protein results from TCRdb running MiXCR on the multiplex PCR reads. The sample lists roughly 220,000 distinct CDR3 sequences; 15% to 20% were seen once. Per the germline V gene, CDR1 is SGHAT and CDR2 is FQNNGV. This CDR3 comprises 14 residues. The V and J ends lost 1 base and 2 bases respectively, with 9 bases between them. The source of this sequence is a female donor with Graves disease. The sequences come from peripheral blood mononuclear cells (PBMCs), collected at new diagnosis, from a patient treated with antithyroid drugs. This chain uses TRBV11-2 with TRBJ2-7; the D is unclear. CDR3 DNA: TGTGCCAGCAGCTTAGGGAGTGCCGCCTACGAGCAGTACTTC. Encoded protein: CASSLGSAAYEQYF.